These 4 T cell receptor beta chains originate from one sample sequenced in a study of shared clonotypes between healthy human individuals. Profiled with immunoSEQ multiplex PCR; TCRdb holds only in-frame clones, not every one. The sample has approximately 1.5 million clones; 95% to 99% are singletons. The sequencing sample was made of naive CD4+ T cells sorted from blood. Indicated subset: CD45RA+ positively selected. These TCRs come from a man between 25 and 39 years old in good health.

The chain has TRBV27 and TRBJ2-7; 8 bases map to TRBD2. CDR1 and CDR2 (germline): MNHEY, SMNVEV (reference sequence). The V and J ends lost 6 bases and 1 base, in that order; junction bases with no gene match: 11. The CDR3 length is 16 residues. As DNA, the CDR3 is TGTGCCAGCAGCGGCCTCTGGAGCGGGGGATCCTACGAGCAGTACTTC. It is translated as CASSGLWSGGSYEQYF.

The J gene is TRBJ2-3, the V gene TRBV19; 9 positions match TRBD1. Germline V gene data show CDR1 as LNHDA and CDR2 as SQIVND (reference sequence). CDR3 length: 14 amino acids. With V trimmed by 10 bases and J by 4 bases, 9 bases remained unmatched. The CDR3 nucleotides are TGTGCCACCAAACAGGGGGCTGGGCCAGATACGCAGTATTTT. Encoded protein: CATKQGAGPDTQYF.

The rearrangement uses TRBV6-1 and TRBJ2-2; no firm D call. Trimming shortened V by 2 bases and J by 0 bases, and 7 bases separated the two germline ends. CDR3 size: 15 residues. Germline assignment: CDR1 MNHNS and CDR2 SASEGT. The CDR3 sequence is CASSESHSNTGELFF. CDR3 bases: TGTGCCAGCAGTGAAAGTCATTCGAACACCGGGGAGCTGTTTTTT.

This chain uses TRBV5-4 with TRBJ2-3; possibly TRBD2 for D (5 bases). Germline CDR1 SGHNT, CDR2 YYREEE (reference sequence). Trimming took 0 bases from V and 6 from J, leaving 11 bases between them. The CDR3 runs to 14 residues. CDR3 sequence: CASSLGTAGDTQYF. For the CDR3, the DNA is TGTGCCAGCAGCTTGGGGACTGCCGGGGATACGCAGTATTTT.